What follows describes a single T cell receptor (beta chain). The method was immunoSEQ multiplex PCR; TCRdb's version includes in-frame clones alone and lacks a portion of them. The sample has hundreds of thousands of clones, around 85% seen once. The data originate from a study of blood T cell repertoires in COVID-19. Trimming cost V 3 bases and J 8 bases; bases outside gene matches: 4. The CDR3 has 13 amino acids. The germline gives CDR1 LGHDT, CDR2 YNNKEL (reference sequence). This TCR was recovered from a woman between 40 and 55 years old who had recovered from COVID-19. This rearrangement joins TRBV3-1 (or the pseudogene TRBV3-2) to TRBJ2-1, with TRBD2 matching over 7 bases. Sequenced input: PBMCs or T cells enriched from blood (not recorded which). In nucleotides, the CDR3 is TGTGCCAGCAGCCACGGGAGGTGGGATGAGCAGTTCTTC. It encodes CASSHGRWDEQFF.